This T cell receptor (beta chain) comes out of a study of cytomegalovirus exposure and HLA in healthy donors. The study's findings and limits: The finding came from a later analysis; first-cohort TCR clusters tended to co-occur in the 110 or so validation repertoires. Cytomegalovirus association was listed for around 180 TCR beta chains. In vitro testing confirmed three CMV-associated chains as specific for CMV antigens.

The donors formed part of the roughly 120-subject validation cohort, distinct from the approximately 630-subject first cohort. In regard to this clone: Its antigen remains unidentified.

The data were produced by immunoSEQ multiplex PCR, yet TCRdb's version contains in-frame clones alone and is incomplete. The sample comprises tens of thousands of clones, 90% to 95% of which are singletons, and around 5.8% rests with the top ten. Germline trimming cut 5 bases from V and 2 bases from J; bases unmatched to any gene: 6. CDR1 and CDR2 (germline): MNHEY, SMNVEV (reference sequence). This CDR3 spans 15 amino acids. The clonotype originates from a woman between 18 and 30 years old in good health and CMV-seronegative. The sample taken for sequencing was PBMCs. The rearrangement links TRBV27 to TRBJ1-3, with 7 bases matching TRBD1. This CDR3 is CASSRQGATGNTIYF. In DNA form, the CDR3 reads TGTGCCAGCAGTCGACAGGGAGCCACTGGAAACACCATATATTTT.